A selection of T cell receptor beta chains follows, all from one sample in a study of cutaneous CD30+ T cell lymphoproliferative disorder and hepatitis E. Data came from immunoSEQ multiplex PCR; TCRdb stores just in-frame clones and leaves some out. Of fewer than 9,500 clones in the sample, around 70% are singletons; the top ten hold more than 0.95%. Sequenced input: blood. The receptors were sampled from a human donor with a cutaneous T cell lymphoproliferative disorder associated with hepatitis E virus. Both conserved end residues are trimmed from each CDR3. The D gene is left open where the match is weak.

>TRBD1|TRBV4-2
ASSQDLGTGSFRAF
>TRBD1|TRBV6-5
ASSYQGAVEQY
>.|TRBV4-1
ASSQHTGSSYEQY
>.|TRBV6-5
ASSRSGMFGEKLF
>TRBD1|TRBV9
ASSVGTGNYGYT
>.|TRBV5-6
ASREGRVGRPINEQY
>.|TRBV4-1
ASSQDQGSSGNTIY
>.|TRBV15
ATSRDPGETQY
>.|TRBV2
ASSEALQGRQPQH
>.|TRBV28
ASTGQGVSRLGYT
>TRBD1|TRBV9
ASSVEGQIYEQY
>.|TRBV7-9
ASSLTPSSYNEQF
>.|TRBV27
ASSLSTWANTEAF
>.|TRBV4-3
ASSQDRRQDHYGYT
>TRBD2|TRBV7-9
ASSLEAGAYNEQF
>.|TRBV18
ASSPPAGGVSGANVLT
>TRBD2|TRBV5-1
ASSLSLAGGLNEQF
>.|TRBV30
AWSLQNTEAF
>.|TRBV19
ASSITTSPLEDTQY
>.|TRBV7-9
ASSPSMSLEYEQY
>.|TRBV19
ASSIGRAVYGYT
>.|TRBV30
AWSLSPDTQY
>TRBD1|TRBV18
ASSPPTGGGYT
>.|TRBV30
AWSSGPGNTIY